The rows below give T cell receptor beta chains drawn from one sample of a study of T-cell memory formation after mild COVID-19. TCRdb reprocessed the 5' RACE reads with MiXCR, giving one entry per CDR3 protein. The data contain over 50,000 distinct CDR3 sequences, around 9.7% of them singletons. Sequencing was performed on PBMCs or a T cell subset sorted from them (not recorded which). The receptors here all came from an adult woman who had mild COVID-19 (a few samples of this study predate the infection). Cell type and time point are not known. The CDR3 runs from the conserved cysteine through the conserved F or W. A D gene is named only where the DNA matches it firmly. Clone sizes are given selectively: once, few, many, or a class where the clone is expanded.

cdr3_aa	cdr3_nt	j_call	d_call	v_call	clone_size
CASSAPTSGRVETQYF	TGTGCCAGCAGCGCCCCCACTAGCGGGAGGGTTGAGACCCAGTACTTC	TRBJ2-5	TRBD2	TRBV3-1	NA
CASSARLAGDSEQYF	TGTGCCAGCAGCGCGCGACTAGCGGGAGACAGCGAGCAGTACTTC	TRBJ2-7	TRBD2	TRBV5-6	few
CATSDLETQYF	TGTGCCACCAGTGATTTGGAGACCCAGTACTTC	TRBJ2-5	NA	TRBV24-1	few
CATRRGEENSYEQYF	TGTGCCACGAGACGGGGGGAGGAAAACTCCTACGAGCAGTACTTC	TRBJ2-7	TRBD2	TRBV6-5	medium-sized
CASSSLQGRANYGYTF	TGTGCCAGCAGCTCACTACAGGGCAGAGCTAACTATGGCTACACCTTC	TRBJ1-2	NA	TRBV7-8	NA
CASSWSGDSGDTQYF	TGTGCCAGCAGTTGGAGCGGGGACTCCGGAGATACGCAGTATTTT	TRBJ2-3	TRBD2	TRBV12-3/TRBV12-4	few
CASSSRAGQGTEAFF	TGTGCCAGCAGCTCCCGAGCCGGGCAGGGCACTGAAGCTTTCTTT	TRBJ1-1	NA	TRBV11-1	few
CASSVDRRPANYGYTF	TGCGCCAGCAGCGTGGACAGGAGACCAGCTAACTATGGCTACACCTTC	TRBJ1-2	TRBD1	TRBV5-1	few
CASSPRGENTEAFF	TGTGCCAGCTCACCCCGAGGGGAGAACACTGAAGCTTTCTTT	TRBJ1-1	NA	TRBV18	NA
CASSPSGAGVKETQYF	TGTGCCAGCAGCCCCAGCGGGGCGGGAGTTAAAGAGACCCAGTACTTC	TRBJ2-5	TRBD2	TRBV12-3/TRBV12-4	NA
CASSFGGATETQYF	TGTGCCAGCAGTTTTGGGGGGGCCACAGAGACCCAGTACTTC	TRBJ2-5	NA	TRBV12-3/TRBV12-4	many
CATSDHRGGAGNTIYF	TGTGCCACCAGTGATCACCGGGGGGGAGCTGGAAACACCATATATTTT	TRBJ1-3	NA	TRBV24-1	few
CATSSSLRQGSNQPQHF	TGTGCCACCAGCTCATCCCTTCGGCAGGGGAGCAATCAGCCCCAGCATTTT	TRBJ1-5	NA	TRBV15	NA
CASSRTRTSGDSYEQYF	TGTGCCAGCAGTCGTACCCGGACTAGCGGGGACTCCTACGAGCAGTACTTC	TRBJ2-7	TRBD2	TRBV27	few
CASSQERGPYNEQFF	TGCGCCAGCAGCCAAGAGCGGGGGCCATACAATGAGCAGTTCTTC	TRBJ2-1	NA	TRBV4-1	NA
CASSSFGGDTEAFF	TGTGCCAGCAGCTCATTCGGGGGGGACACTGAAGCTTTCTTT	TRBJ1-1	NA	TRBV7-9	NA
CATRWDTGELFF	TGTGCCACCCGTTGGGACACCGGGGAGCTGTTTTTT	TRBJ2-2	NA	TRBV15	NA
CSAGTGTYEQYF	TGCAGCGCAGGGACAGGGACCTACGAGCAGTACTTC	TRBJ2-7	TRBD1	TRBV29-1	many
CASSLIDGFSGNTIYF	TGTGCCAGCAGCCTGATTGACGGTTTCTCTGGAAACACCATATATTTT	TRBJ1-3	NA	TRBV5-6	NA
CASSLLAGSNTDTQYF	TGTGCCAGCAGTTTATTAGCGGGGTCCAACACAGATACGCAGTATTTT	TRBJ2-3	TRBD2	TRBV12-3/TRBV12-4	many
CSVGRGSETQYF	TGCAGCGTTGGGCGGGGGAGTGAGACCCAGTACTTC	TRBJ2-5	TRBD2	TRBV29-1	NA
CASSDRPSNQPQHF	TGTGCCAGCAGCGACAGGCCGAGCAATCAGCCCCAGCATTTT	TRBJ1-5	NA	TRBV2	NA
CASNRGLNTEAFF	TGTGCCTCAAACAGGGGCCTGAACACTGAAGCTTTCTTT	TRBJ1-1	TRBD1	TRBV30	few
CASSLGQARTDTQYF	TGCGCCAGCAGCTTGGGACAGGCCCGCACAGATACGCAGTATTTT	TRBJ2-3	NA	TRBV5-1	many
CSARRRQGAIGEQFF	TGCAGTGCCAGAAGGAGACAGGGGGCGATTGGTGAGCAGTTCTTC	TRBJ2-1	TRBD1	TRBV20-1	many
CSAQGPRVEFF	TGCAGTGCTCAGGGGCCCCGGGTGGAGTTCTTC	TRBJ2-1	NA	TRBV20-1	many
CASSQDPMTSGGARETQYF	TGCGCCAGCAGCCAAGATCCGATGACTAGCGGGGGGGCCAGGGAGACCCAGTACTTC	TRBJ2-5	TRBD2	TRBV4-1	NA
CSAETDRRETQYF	TGCAGCGCTGAGACGGACAGGAGAGAGACCCAGTACTTC	TRBJ2-5	TRBD1	TRBV29-1	NA
CASRAGQEYQPQHF	TGTGCCAGCAGGGCAGGACAGGAATATCAGCCCCAGCATTTT	TRBJ1-5	TRBD1	TRBV6-2/TRBV6-3	NA
CSASVLLGSGEQFF	TGCAGTGCTAGTGTACTCCTGGGGTCAGGCGAGCAGTTCTTC	TRBJ2-1	NA	TRBV20-1	many
CASSFGGSMGNGGAFF	TGTGCCAGCAGTTTCGGGGGTAGCATGGGAAATGGTGGAGCTTTCTTT	TRBJ1-1	NA	TRBV12-3/TRBV12-4	NA
CASRRIRDTLHLYGYTF	TGTGCCAGCCGACGTATCCGGGACACCCTCCACCTCTATGGCTACACCTTC	TRBJ1-2	NA	TRBV5-6	few
CALLDRALHEKLFF	TGTGCCTTATTGGACAGGGCACTTCATGAAAAACTGTTTTTT	TRBJ1-4	TRBD1	TRBV30	NA
CASSQAVLPTDTQYF	TGTGCCAGCAGCCAAGCCGTCCTCCCCACAGATACGCAGTATTTT	TRBJ2-3	NA	TRBV4-2	many
CASSVVPGDYEQYF	TGTGCCAGCAGCGTAGTTCCAGGGGATTACGAGCAGTACTTC	TRBJ2-7	NA	TRBV9	few
CATYRDRGGGEQFF	TGTGCCACCTACCGGGACAGAGGGGGGGGTGAGCAGTTCTTC	TRBJ2-1	NA	TRBV6-1	few
CASSLPGGFETQYF	TGTGCCAGCAGCCTTCCGGGGGGCTTTGAGACCCAGTACTTC	TRBJ2-5	NA	TRBV3-1	many
CASSSPGGEQFF	TGTGCCAGCTCCTCCCCAGGCGGTGAGCAGTTCTTC	TRBJ2-1	NA	TRBV6-5	NA
CASSLGPGTGFQETQYF	TGTGCCAGCAGCTTGGGGCCCGGGACAGGGTTTCAAGAGACCCAGTACTTC	TRBJ2-5	TRBD1	TRBV5-5	many
CASSFGGGGERGEKLFF	TGTGCCAGCAGTTTCGGGGGCGGTGGGGAACGGGGTGAAAAACTGTTTTTT	TRBJ1-4	NA	TRBV12-3/TRBV12-4	NA
CASSSGRDNSPLHF	TGCGCCAGCAGCTCGGGACGAGATAATTCACCCCTCCACTTT	TRBJ1-6	NA	TRBV5-1	medium-sized
CASSLQGVGTGELFF	TGCGCCAGCAGCTTGCAGGGGGTCGGCACCGGGGAGCTGTTTTTT	TRBJ2-2	TRBD1	TRBV5-1	many
CSARNLAGGGDTQYF	TGCAGTGCTAGGAACTTAGCGGGGGGAGGGGATACGCAGTATTTT	TRBJ2-3	TRBD2	TRBV20-1	few
CASSIQVNTGELFF	TGCGCCAGCAGCATTCAAGTGAACACCGGGGAGCTGTTTTTT	TRBJ2-2	NA	TRBV4-1	few
CSAKAGGPYEQYF	TGCAGTGCCAAAGCGGGAGGGCCGTACGAGCAGTACTTC	TRBJ2-7	TRBD2	TRBV20-1	many
CASSVASNHNEQFF	TGTGCCAGCAGCGTAGCGAGCAACCACAATGAGCAGTTCTTC	TRBJ2-1	NA	TRBV9	few
CASSQEPAAANEQFF	TGTGCCAGCAGCCAAGAGCCAGCAGCGGCGAATGAGCAGTTCTTC	TRBJ2-1	NA	TRBV3-1	NA
CSAPTLQETQYF	TGCAGTGCTCCCACCCTCCAAGAGACCCAGTACTTC	TRBJ2-5	NA	TRBV20-1	few
CASTGKRNPGVTQYF	TGTGCCAGCACAGGGAAGCGCAATCCCGGAGTAACCCAGTACTTC	TRBJ2-5	NA	TRBV2	NA